This T cell receptor beta chain comes out of a study of T cell repertoires in cytomegalovirus infection. TCRdb independently ran MiXCR on the reads; one entry per CDR3 protein. The data hold around 450,000 distinct CDR3 sequences, with 31% observed a single time. Trimming took off 4 bases at V and 1 base at J, with 1 base between the two ends. This CDR3 comprises 11 residues. Germline CDR1 ENHRY, CDR2 SYGVKD. This clonotype was recorded a few times. Sequenced sample: PBMCs. V gene TRBV10-3 combines with J gene TRBJ2-5; D not resolved. This receptor was obtained from a human donor in good health (CMV status not recorded). Some clones in this sample may be carry-over from other donors' samples. The CDR3 spells CAISVQETQYF. As DNA, the CDR3 is TGTGCCATCAGTGTCCAAGAGACCCAGTACTTC.